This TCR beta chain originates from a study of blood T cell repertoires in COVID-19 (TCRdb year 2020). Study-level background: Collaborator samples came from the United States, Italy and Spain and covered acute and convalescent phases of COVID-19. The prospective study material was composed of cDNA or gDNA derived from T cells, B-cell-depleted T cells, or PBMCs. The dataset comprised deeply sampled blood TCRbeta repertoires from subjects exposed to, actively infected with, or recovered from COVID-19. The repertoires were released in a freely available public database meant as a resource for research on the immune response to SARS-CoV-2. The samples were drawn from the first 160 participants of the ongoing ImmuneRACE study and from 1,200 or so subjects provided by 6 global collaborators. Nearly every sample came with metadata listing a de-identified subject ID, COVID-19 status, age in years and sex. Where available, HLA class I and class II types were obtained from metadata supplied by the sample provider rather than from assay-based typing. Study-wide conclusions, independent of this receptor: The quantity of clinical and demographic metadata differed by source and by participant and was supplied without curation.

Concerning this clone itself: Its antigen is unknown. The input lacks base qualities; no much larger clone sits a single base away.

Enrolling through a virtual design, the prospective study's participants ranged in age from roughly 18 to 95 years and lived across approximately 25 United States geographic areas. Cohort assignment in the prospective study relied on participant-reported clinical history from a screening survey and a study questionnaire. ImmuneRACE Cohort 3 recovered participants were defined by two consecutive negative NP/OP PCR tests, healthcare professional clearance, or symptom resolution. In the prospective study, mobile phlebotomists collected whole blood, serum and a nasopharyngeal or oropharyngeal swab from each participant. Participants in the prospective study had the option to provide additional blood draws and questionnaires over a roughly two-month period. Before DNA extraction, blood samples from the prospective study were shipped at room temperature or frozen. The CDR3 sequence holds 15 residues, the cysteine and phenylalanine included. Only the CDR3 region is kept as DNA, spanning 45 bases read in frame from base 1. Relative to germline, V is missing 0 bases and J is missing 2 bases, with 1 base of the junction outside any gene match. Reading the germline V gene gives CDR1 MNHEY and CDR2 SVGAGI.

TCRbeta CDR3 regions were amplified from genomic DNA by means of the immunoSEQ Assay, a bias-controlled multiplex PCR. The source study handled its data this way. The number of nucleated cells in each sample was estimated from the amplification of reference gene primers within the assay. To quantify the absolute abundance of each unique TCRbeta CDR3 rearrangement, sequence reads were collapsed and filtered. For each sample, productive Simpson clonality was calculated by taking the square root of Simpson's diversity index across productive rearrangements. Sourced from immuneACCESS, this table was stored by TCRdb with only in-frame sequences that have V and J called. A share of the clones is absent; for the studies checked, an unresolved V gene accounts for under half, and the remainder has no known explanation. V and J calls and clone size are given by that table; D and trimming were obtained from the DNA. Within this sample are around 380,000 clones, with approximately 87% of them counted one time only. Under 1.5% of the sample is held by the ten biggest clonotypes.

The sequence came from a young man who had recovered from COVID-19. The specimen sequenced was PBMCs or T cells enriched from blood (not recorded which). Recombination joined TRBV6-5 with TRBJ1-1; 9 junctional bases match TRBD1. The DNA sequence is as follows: TGTGCCAGCAGTTACTCACAGGGGGCCAACACTGAAGCTTTCTTT. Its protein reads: CASSYSQGANTEAFF.